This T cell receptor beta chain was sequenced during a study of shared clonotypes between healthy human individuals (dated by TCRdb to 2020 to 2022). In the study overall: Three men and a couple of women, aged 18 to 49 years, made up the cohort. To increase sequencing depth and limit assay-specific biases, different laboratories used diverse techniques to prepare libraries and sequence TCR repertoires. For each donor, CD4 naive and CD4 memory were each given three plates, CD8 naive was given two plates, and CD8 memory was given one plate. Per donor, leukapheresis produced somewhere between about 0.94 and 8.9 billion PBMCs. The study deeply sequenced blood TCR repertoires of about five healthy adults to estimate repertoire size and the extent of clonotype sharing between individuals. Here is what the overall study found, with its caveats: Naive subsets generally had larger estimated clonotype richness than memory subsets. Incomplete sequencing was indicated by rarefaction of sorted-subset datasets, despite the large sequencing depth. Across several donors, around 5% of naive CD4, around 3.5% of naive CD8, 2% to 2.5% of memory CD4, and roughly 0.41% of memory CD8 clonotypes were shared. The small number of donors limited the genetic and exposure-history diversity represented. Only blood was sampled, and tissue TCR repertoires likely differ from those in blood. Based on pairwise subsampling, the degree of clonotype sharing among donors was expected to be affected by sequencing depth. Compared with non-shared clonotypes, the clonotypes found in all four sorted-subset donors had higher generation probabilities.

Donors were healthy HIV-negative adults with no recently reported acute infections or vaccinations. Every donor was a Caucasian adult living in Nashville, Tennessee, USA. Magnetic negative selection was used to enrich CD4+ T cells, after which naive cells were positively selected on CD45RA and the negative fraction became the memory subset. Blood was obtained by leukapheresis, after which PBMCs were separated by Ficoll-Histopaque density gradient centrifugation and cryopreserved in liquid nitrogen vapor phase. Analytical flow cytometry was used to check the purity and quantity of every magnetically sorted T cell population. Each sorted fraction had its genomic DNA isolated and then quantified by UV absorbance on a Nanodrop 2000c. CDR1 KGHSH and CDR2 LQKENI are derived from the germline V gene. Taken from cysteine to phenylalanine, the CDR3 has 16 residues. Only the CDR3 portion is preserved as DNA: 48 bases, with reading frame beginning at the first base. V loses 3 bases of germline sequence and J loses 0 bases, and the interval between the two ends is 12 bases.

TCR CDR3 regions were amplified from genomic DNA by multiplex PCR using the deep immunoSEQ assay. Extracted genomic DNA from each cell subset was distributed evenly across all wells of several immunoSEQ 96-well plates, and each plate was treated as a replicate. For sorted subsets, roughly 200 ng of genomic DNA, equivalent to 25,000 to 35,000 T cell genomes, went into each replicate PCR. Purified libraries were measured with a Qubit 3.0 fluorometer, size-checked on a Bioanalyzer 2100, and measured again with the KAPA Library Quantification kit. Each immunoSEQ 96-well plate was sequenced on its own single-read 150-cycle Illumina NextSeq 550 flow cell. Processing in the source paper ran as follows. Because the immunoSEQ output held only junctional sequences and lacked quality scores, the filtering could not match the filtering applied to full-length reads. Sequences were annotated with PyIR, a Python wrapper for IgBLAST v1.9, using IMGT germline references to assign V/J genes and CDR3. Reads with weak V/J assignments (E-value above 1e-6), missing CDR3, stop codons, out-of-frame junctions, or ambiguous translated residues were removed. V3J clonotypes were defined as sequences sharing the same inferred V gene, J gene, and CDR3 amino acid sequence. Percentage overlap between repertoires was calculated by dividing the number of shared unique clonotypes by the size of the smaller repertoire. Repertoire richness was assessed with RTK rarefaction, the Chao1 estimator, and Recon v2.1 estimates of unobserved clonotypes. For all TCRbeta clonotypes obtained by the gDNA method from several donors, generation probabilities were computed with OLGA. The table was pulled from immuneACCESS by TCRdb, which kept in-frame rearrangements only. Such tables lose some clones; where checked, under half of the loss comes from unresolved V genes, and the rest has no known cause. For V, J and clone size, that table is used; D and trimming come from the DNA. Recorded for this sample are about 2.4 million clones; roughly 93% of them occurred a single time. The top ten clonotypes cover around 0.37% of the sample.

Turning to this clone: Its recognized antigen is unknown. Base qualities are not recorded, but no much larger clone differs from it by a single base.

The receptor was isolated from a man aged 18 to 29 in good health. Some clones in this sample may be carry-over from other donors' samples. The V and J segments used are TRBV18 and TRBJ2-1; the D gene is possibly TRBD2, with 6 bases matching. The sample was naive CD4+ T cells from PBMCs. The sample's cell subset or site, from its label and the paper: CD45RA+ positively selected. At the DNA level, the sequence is TGTGCCAGCTCACCTATTAGACTAGGCTCCTACAATGAGCAGTTCTTC. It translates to CASSPIRLGSYNEQFF.